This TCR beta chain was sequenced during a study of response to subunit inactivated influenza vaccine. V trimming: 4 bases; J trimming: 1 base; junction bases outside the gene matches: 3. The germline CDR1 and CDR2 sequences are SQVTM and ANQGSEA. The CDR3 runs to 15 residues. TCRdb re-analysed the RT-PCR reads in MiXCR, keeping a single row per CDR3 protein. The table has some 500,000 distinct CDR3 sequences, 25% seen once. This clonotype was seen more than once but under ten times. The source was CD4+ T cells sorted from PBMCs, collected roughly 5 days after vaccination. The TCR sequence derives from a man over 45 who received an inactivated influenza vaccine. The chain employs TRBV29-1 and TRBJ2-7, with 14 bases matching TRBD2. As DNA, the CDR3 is TGCAGCGTTGGGAGGACTAGCGGGAGGTCCTACGAGCAGTACTTC. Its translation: CSVGRTSGRSYEQYF.